Listed below are T cell receptor beta chains from one sample, sequenced in a study of blood T cell repertoires in COVID-19. Measured with immunoSEQ multiplex PCR; TCRdb has only the in-frame clones, and not every one. The sample shows about half a million clones, roughly nine tenths of them seen only once. Sequencing used PBMCs or T cells enriched from blood (not recorded which). These receptors all come from a woman aged 55 to 70 who had recovered from COVID-19. Each CDR3 is given with its conserved first and last residue. A D gene is named only where the DNA matches it firmly. Size is stated for part of the rows, as once, few or many counts, or as a class when the clone is expanded.

D | size | J | V | DNA | CDR3
. | . | TRBJ1-4 | TRBV28 | TGTGCCAGCAGTTCCCAAAGCAGGGATGAATACGAAAAACTGTTTTTT | CASSSQSRDEYEKLFF
. | . | TRBJ2-7 | TRBV12-3/TRBV12-4 | TGTGCCAGCAGTTTGAGGAGGGTCAACGAGCAGTACTTC | CASSLRRVNEQYF
TRBD1 | . | TRBJ2-7 | TRBV11-3 | TGTGCCAGCAGCTTAGCGGGACAGGACTACGAGCAGTACTTC | CASSLAGQDYEQYF
. | . | TRBJ2-1 | TRBV7-8 | TGTGCCAGCAGCTTAGATAAACTAACCTTCTACAATGAGCAGTTCTTC | CASSLDKLTFYNEQFF
. | . | TRBJ2-3 | TRBV18 | TGTGCCAGCTCTCGGGACTTCACAGATACGCAGTATTTT | CASSRDFTDTQYF
. | once | TRBJ1-1 | TRBV5-1 | TGCGCCAGCAGCTTGAAGCGCAACACTGAAGCTTTCTTT | CASSLKRNTEAFF
. | few | TRBJ1-4 | TRBV6-5 | TGTGCCAGCAGCCAACAGGGTATGGATGAAAAACTGTTTTTT | CASSQQGMDEKLFF
TRBD2 | . | TRBJ2-1 | TRBV7-9 | TGTGCCAGCAGCGCGACAACTAGCGGGGGGCCAAGGGGTGAGCAGTTCTTC | CASSATTSGGPRGEQFF
. | . | TRBJ1-1 | TRBV3-1/TRBV3-2 | TGTGCCAGCAGCCAAGGAGTGGACTTGAACACTGAAGCTTTCTTT | CASSQGVDLNTEAFF
TRBD1 | . | TRBJ2-6 | TRBV2 | TGTGCCAGCAGCAGACAGGGGGGCCACTCTGGGGCCAACGTCCTGACTTTC | CASSRQGGHSGANVLTF
. | . | TRBJ2-3 | TRBV7-8 | TGTGCCAGCAGCTTAGTGGCGCTAGCGACAGATACGCAGTATTTT | CASSLVALATDTQYF
TRBD1 | . | TRBJ1-2 | TRBV10-2 | TGCGCCAGCAGGTGGACAGGGGGGGATGGCTACACCTTC | CASRWTGGDGYTF
TRBD2 | . | TRBJ2-3 | TRBV9 | TGTGCCAGCAGCTACCGTGGACTAGCGGGGGATACGCAGTATTTT | CASSYRGLAGDTQYF
TRBD2 | . | TRBJ2-3 | TRBV5-1 | TGCGCCAGCAGCTTGGAAGCGGGGGGAGATACGCAGTATTTT | CASSLEAGGDTQYF
. | once | TRBJ1-3 | TRBV6-6 | TGTGCCAGCAGTTCCCTCTCTGGAAACACCATATATTTT | CASSSLSGNTIYF
TRBD1 | few | TRBJ2-1 | TRBV27 | TGTGCCAGCAGCTCCCGCAAGGGACAGGGCCTGAGGGATGAGCAGTTCTTC | CASSSRKGQGLRDEQFF
TRBD1 | . | TRBJ1-4 | TRBV9 | TGTGCCAGCAGCGTAGGACGGACAGGGGCTAATGAAAAACTGTTTTTT | CASSVGRTGANEKLFF
TRBD1 | . | TRBJ1-2 | TRBV11-2 | TGTGCCAGCAGCTCACTACAGGGGGCTATTGCTGGCTACACCTTC | CASSSLQGAIAGYTF
. | . | TRBJ1-5 | TRBV5-1 | TGCGCCAGCAGCCGCGGGGAGGGAGTTCAGCCCCAGCATTTT | CASSRGEGVQPQHF
. | once | TRBJ1-3 | TRBV3-1/TRBV3-2 | TGTGCCAGCAGCCCAGGAGGCTCGGGAACACCATTATATTTT | CASSPGGSGTPLYF
. | . | TRBJ1-2 | TRBV6-5 | TGTGCCAGCAGTTCCACGTTACTATATGGCTACACCTTC | CASSSTLLYGYTF
TRBD2 | . | TRBJ2-1 | TRBV9 | TGTGCCAGCAGCCCATTTTCCGGGGGGGCCGTAGATGAGCAGTTCTTC | CASSPFSGGAVDEQFF
TRBD1 | . | TRBJ1-6 | TRBV9 | TGTGCCAGCAGCGTTGACAGGGGGAATGGATCACCCCTCCACTTT | CASSVDRGNGSPLHF
TRBD1 | . | TRBJ2-5 | TRBV6-5 | TGTGCCAGCAGTCCACAGGGGCTTGAGACCCAGTACTTC | CASSPQGLETQYF
TRBD1 | . | TRBJ1-2 | TRBV6-5 | TGTGCCAGCAGCCTTACCTTAGGACAGGCCTATGGCTACACCTTC | CASSLTLGQAYGYTF
. | few | TRBJ2-7 | TRBV11-3 | TGTGCCAGCAGCCCCTTCCGGGGGTCCTACGAGCAGTACTTC | CASSPFRGSYEQYF
. | . | TRBJ1-1 | TRBV11-2 | TGTGCCAGCAGTCCCGGGACACCGAACACTGAAGCTTTCTTT | CASSPGTPNTEAFF
. | . | TRBJ1-1 | TRBV10-3 | TGTGCCATCACAAACAGGGTGGGTATGAACACTGAAGCTTTCTTT | CAITNRVGMNTEAFF
TRBD1 | . | TRBJ1-2 | TRBV5-4 | TGTGCCAGCAGCTCGTCCGGGACAGCGGACTATGGCTACACCTTC | CASSSSGTADYGYTF
TRBD2 | . | TRBJ2-1 | TRBV7-9 | TGTGCCAGCAGCCTAAGGGGACTAGCGGGGGGCCTTAATGAGCAGTTCTTC | CASSLRGLAGGLNEQFF
. | . | TRBJ1-2 | TRBV5-1 | TGCGCCAGCAGCCCCCCCCAGGGGATCTATGGCTACACCTTC | CASSPPQGIYGYTF
TRBD1 | . | TRBJ2-7 | TRBV16 | TGTGCCAGCAGCCAACCCGACAGGGCAGGAACCTACGAGCAGTACTTC | CASSQPDRAGTYEQYF
TRBD2 | . | TRBJ2-5 | TRBV2 | TGTGCCAGCAGTGTGGGAAGGACGGCTAGCGGGTTGTTGGAGACCCAGTACTTC | CASSVGRTASGLLETQYF
. | . | TRBJ1-2 | TRBV24-1 | TGTGCCACCAGTTCCGGGGGAGGGGGCTATGGCTACACCTTC | CATSSGGGGYGYTF
TRBD1 | . | TRBJ1-3 | TRBV5-4 | TGTGCCAGCAGCTTGGCCCCAGGGGGCCCCGCCCCCTTATATTTT | CASSLAPGGPAPLYF
TRBD2 | once | TRBJ2-7 | TRBV2 | TGTGCCACTTGGTCGGGGCGGGGGTACTACGAGCAGTACTTC | CATWSGRGYYEQYF
TRBD1 | . | TRBJ1-6 | TRBV5-1 | TGCGCCAGCAGCTTGGCAGGACAGGGGAATAATTCACCCCTCCACTTT | CASSLAGQGNNSPLHF
TRBD1 | . | TRBJ1-3 | TRBV18 | TGTGCCAGCTCACAGACCTCGGGACAGGGCTTTTCTGGAAACACCATATATTTT | CASSQTSGQGFSGNTIYF
TRBD1 | . | TRBJ2-1 | TRBV2 | TGTGCCAGCGGCCCCGGGACAGGGTCACACAATGAGCAGTTCTTC | CASGPGTGSHNEQFF
. | once | TRBJ2-3 | TRBV4-1 | TGCGCCAGCAGCCAAGACCCACTACGCACAGATACGCAGTATTTT | CASSQDPLRTDTQYF
. | . | TRBJ2-5 | TRBV21-1 | TGTGCCAGCAGCTGGGGACATCAAGAGACCCAGTACTTC | CASSWGHQETQYF
TRBD1 | . | TRBJ2-1 | TRBV24-1 | TGTGCCACCAGTGATATCGACCGGGACAGGCCGTACAATGAGCAGTTCTTC | CATSDIDRDRPYNEQFF
. | . | TRBJ2-7 | TRBV7-9 | TGTGCCAGCAGCCCCTCAGGCCAGTACGAGCAGTACTTC | CASSPSGQYEQYF
TRBD1 | . | TRBJ1-3 | TRBV7-9 | TGTGCCAGCAGCTCGGGACAGGACTCTGGAAACACCATATATTTT | CASSSGQDSGNTIYF
. | few | TRBJ2-3 | TRBV5-8 | TGTGCCAGCAGCATAGCCAGCACAGATACGCAGTATTTT | CASSIASTDTQYF
. | once | TRBJ1-2 | TRBV6-5 | TGTGCCAGCAGTTACTTAGGGGTCTCTAACTATGGCTACACCTTC | CASSYLGVSNYGYTF
. | . | TRBJ1-5 | TRBV4-2 | TGTGCCAGCAGCCAAGATGGGCACAAAGATCAGCCCCAGCATTTT | CASSQDGHKDQPQHF